This entry features one T cell receptor beta chain sequence. Its antigen target is currently unknown. There are no base qualities to consult, and no much larger clone falls within one base. These data are taken from a study of cytomegalovirus exposure and HLA in healthy donors listed by TCRdb under 2017. Broadly, across the study: An earlier analysis of roughly 630 of the donors reported about 250 Gb of sequence data and some 100 million unique TCR beta sequences from approximately 180 million T cells. An early release covering about 600 HLA-typed donors comprised approximately 290 gigabases of sequencing data and 65 million to 100 million unique TCR sequences. Of the roughly 400 genotyped donors, about 80% fell in the genetic ancestry cluster associated with self-reported Caucasian donors. The study was designed to test whether signatures of past pathogen exposure could be identified by cataloging public T cell receptors. The study profiled the T cell repertoires of about 640 subjects by immunosequencing and related them to cytomegalovirus serostatus. In addition to the first cohort of 650 to 750 subjects, a separate validation cohort of around 110 different subjects was used. High-throughput TCR immunosequencing, statistical association of individual TCRs with disease status, and machine learning were combined to predict cytomegalovirus infection status. In a later analysis, previously published TCR beta repertoires from 670 or so donors were re-analyzed and high-resolution HLA genotyping was added so that TCR occurrence patterns could be studied. Rather than using new phenotypic data, the later analysis identified candidate immune exposures from TCR beta sequences and from how often those sequences occurred across donors. In an earlier analysis of about 590 of the donors, high-throughput TCR beta sequencing was used to judge whether each TCR beta V gene segment behaved as functional or pseudogenic. Donor age, sex, ethnicity and CMV serostatus were compiled together with the repertoire data. A later genetic analysis used genome-wide SNP genotypes for about 55% of the 666 donors, treating that subset as a discovery cohort. Every discovery cohort repertoire had been produced on one sequencing platform. Class I and class II HLA loci were covered by the typing at four-digit resolution. The number of typed donors differed by locus: 629-630 for A, B, C, DRB1 and DQB1; 500 to 550 for DQA1; around 580 for DPA1; and 400 to 480 for DPB1. Roughly five DR-DQ haplotypes were handled as single units for association and clustering, since linkage in the cohort was strong. Among several hundred genotyped donors of the cohort, an average of about 220,000 unique TCR beta nucleotide sequences was sequenced per donor, of which 15% to 20% were non-productive. Broad study findings and their caveats: In a later genetic analysis, fewer N-insertions in productive TCRs were reported among donors in an Asian-associated ancestry cluster than the roughly 670-donor mean. Compared with equally common non-associated chains, HLA-associated TCR beta chains in a later analysis were more clonally expanded and had lower generation probabilities. At a false discovery rate of 0.05, a later analysis linked 16,951 TCR beta sequences to specific HLA alleles. While some public TCRs were present in many individuals, most TCR sequences turned up only very rarely across donors. Some IMGT-functional V segments, including TRBV6-2 and TRBV6-3, could not be distinguished by the 87-base-pair reads and were therefore excluded. A later analysis found that most CMV-associated TCR beta chains appeared HLA-restricted, with HLA associations seemingly driven largely by CMV exposure. A cluster of highly shared sequence variants was judged likely to represent a technical artifact of the sequencing pipeline. In both the original and validation cohorts, the classifier was reported to diagnose cytomegalovirus status with high specificity and sensitivity. A later analysis reported that several top co-occurrence clusters appeared linked to parvovirus B19, influenza, CMV and Epstein-Barr virus. In a later genetic analysis, a missense DCLRE1C variant was associated with V-gene and J-gene trimming of TCR beta chains, and the association was replicated in an independent cohort. This cohort had only TCR beta chains sequenced, and the lack of alpha or paired-chain data limited which features could be detected. Linkage disequilibrium might explain the correlated functional status among segregating V segments, but an unknown experimental factor could not be excluded. When HLA alleles, especially DR and DQ, strongly co-occurred, TCR associations were difficult to assign to individual alleles. CMV serostatus was the only immune exposure information available for the cohort. The authors suggested that the approach could potentially be extended to other disease states and immunological phenotypes. The earlier analysis of approximately 590 of the donors excluded fewer than 20 rarely observed V segments, including chromosome 9 orphons, because counts were too low. In an earlier analysis of approximately 590 of the donors, most TCR beta V segments appeared in productive rearrangements about 87% or about 30% of the time, broadly matching IMGT annotations. In a later analysis, the rate of TCR association differed among HLA loci, with DRB1 alleles having the most associated TCRs and HLA-C alleles having the fewest. A few of the identified cytomegalovirus-associated TCR beta chains were confirmed in vitro to be specific for cytomegalovirus antigens. The study gave a list of 150 to 200 TCR beta chains associated with cytomegalovirus. Because some donors lacked HLA typing at each locus, the association tests relied only on the typed subset. The presence/absence analyses assumed that sequencing depth was roughly uniform across donors, and that assumption may not be true. A further reported finding was that TCR beta sequences accurately predicted the HLA-A and HLA-B alleles for most subjects in the first cohort.

The protocol used for the library was the immunoSEQ multiplex PCR assay. For the multiplex PCR, a mixture combining 60 forward primers for TCR Vbeta segments and 13 reverse primers for TCR Jbeta segments was used. The CDR3 region of rearranged TCR beta genes was amplified from genomic DNA by a multiplex PCR assay. The Illumina HiSeq System was used to sequence the amplified TCR beta libraries as 87-base-pair reads. The paper's data handling went like this. A later analysis counted tens of millions of unique TCR beta chains across the 666 repertoires, and about 10 million of these chains were shared by at least two donors. To remove PCR and sequencing errors, raw reads were error-corrected and collapsed into unique sequences using a nearest-neighbor algorithm that merged closely related sequences. Alignment of CDR3 sequences to IMGT reference sequences was used to assign V, D and J gene segments. Each retained sequence needed at least a six-nucleotide match to both a V gene segment and a J gene segment. Rearrangements were called productive when the CDR3 lacked stop codons and stayed in frame with V and J; all others were non-productive. CDR3 was defined according to IMGT convention as the region running from the second conserved V-encoded cysteine to the conserved J-encoded phenylalanine. The earlier analysis of some 550 of the donors excluded any sequence lacking an unambiguous match to a single V gene segment. An earlier analysis of 587 of the donors classified V segments as functional when productive rearrangements were above 56.7% and as segregating when the standard deviation between donors was above 5%. A statistical classification framework was built for diagnosing cytomegalovirus status from the catalog of TCR beta chain sequences. V and J gene assignment, in a later analysis, came from comparing TCR nucleotide sequences with IMGT/GENE-DB human TR gene sequences. A later analysis assigned CDR3 sequences and most-parsimonious VDJ recombination scenarios with the TCRdist pipeline. In a later analysis, each TCR beta chain was defined by its CDR3 amino acid sequence together with its V-gene family, and reads lacking a unique V-gene family were excluded. To address suspected cross-contamination and a sequencing artifact, a later analysis removed over 500 highly shared, low-generation-probability nucleotide sequences. In a later analysis, a clonal expansion index for each public chain was calculated from normalized within-repertoire ranks of inferred template counts. A later analysis computed generation probabilities with a VDJ recombination model fitted to out-of-frame rearrangements, and checked the results against IGoR. In a later analysis, hypergeometric tests were used to score TCR-TCR, TCR-HLA and TCR-CMV co-occurrence, with a repertoire-size bias correction applied to TCR pairs. False discovery rates were estimated in a later analysis by permuting HLA or CMV assignments 20 times. In a later analysis, co-occurring TCRs were grouped with DBSCAN, and TCRdist sequence similarity was added when clustering was performed within HLA-allele-positive subsets. Repertoires with fewer than 30,000 or more than 120,000 public chains, plus five repertoires with anomalous nucleotide sharing, were excluded from co-occurrence clustering. Entries here come from immuneACCESS through TCRdb and include only in-frame sequences with V and J called. Some clones fail to appear in such tables; in the studies checked, an unresolved V gene covers under half of the shortfall, and the cause of the remainder is unknown. From that table come the V and J calls and clone size; the DNA was used to work out D and trimming. The sample table holds around 170,000 clones, of which roughly 84% were seen once. Of the sample, about 0.37% is held by the ten largest clones.

There are 16 amino acids in the CDR3, from cysteine to phenylalanine inclusive. The DNA shown is the 48-base CDR3, in frame from base 1. CDR1 and CDR2 are read off the germline V gene as MNHNS and SASEGT. Relative to germline, V is 4 bases shorter and J is 4 bases shorter, with 18 bases between their ends. The cohort consisted of 666 healthy bone marrow donors. Cohort members were all nominally healthy when sampled, although unrecorded immune exposures were likely present. The donor tested CMV seronegative and was one of the 352 seronegative cohort members. A peripheral blood sample was provided by each donor, and peripheral blood mononuclear cells were used for TCR beta sequencing. The Qiagen DNeasy Blood Extraction Kit was used to extract genomic DNA from the blood cell samples.

The sequence came from a boy aged 2 to 10 in good health and CMV-seronegative. This receptor chain uses TRBV6-1 and TRBJ2-3, and TRBD2 may be the D gene, going by 5 matching bases. The specimen was PBMCs. The CDR3 reads CASSVRGIAKADTQYF. The DNA sequence is given as TGTGCCAGCAGTGTTCGGGGAATCGCCAAGGCAGATACGCAGTATTTT.